Following are 10 T cell receptor beta chains from one sample sequenced in a study of cytomegalovirus exposure and HLA in healthy donors. PCR amplification relied on 60 Vbeta primers (plus 13 Jbeta primers). Repertoires were generated with immunoSEQ multiplex PCR, while TCRdb's copy carries only in-frame clones and drops some. The sample has 120,000 to 150,000 clones; roughly four fifths are singletons. The sequenced material came from PBMCs. The receptors come from a man under 40 in good health and CMV-seropositive.

This clone was observed a few times. This chain connects TRBV6-6 to TRBJ2-3; the match to TRBD2 covers 8 bases. Germline V gives CDR1 MNHNY, CDR2 SVGAGI (reference sequence). This CDR3 has 15 residues. The junction had 12 bases not matched to a gene; V was cut back by 8 bases and J by 5 bases. The CDR3 region has the DNA TGTGCCAGCGCCGGTGAGCGGGAGTTGGGAGATACGCAGTATTTT. It yields the protein CASAGERELGDTQYF.

The CDR3 DNA reads as TGTGCCAGTAGCCCCGGACTAGCGGTGAAGTTCACCGGGGAGCTGTTTTTT. Its protein is CASSPGLAVKFTGELFF. The rearrangement links TRBV19 to TRBJ2-2, with 10 bases matching TRBD2. V lost 6 bases, J lost 4 bases, and 11 bases stayed unmatched. The CDR3 contains 17 residues. Per germline, CDR1 LNHDA and CDR2 SQIVND (reference sequence).

The chain couples TRBV9 to TRBJ2-1; TRBD1 aligns across 9 bases. Trimming took 4 bases from V and 10 from J; bases not matched to a gene: 18. The CDR3 spans 17 residues. CDR1 and CDR2 from the germline V gene are SGDLS and YYNGEE. Here the CDR3 reads CASSTGRSGTGFGEQFF. CDR3 in DNA: TGTGCCAGCAGCACGGGAAGATCCGGGACAGGGTTTGGGGAGCAGTTCTTC. Full variable domain (outside the CDR3, taken from reference TRBV9 and TRBJ2-1): DSGVTQTPKHLITATGQRVTLRCSPRSGDLSVYWYQQSLDQGLQFLIQYYNGEERAKGNILERFSAQQFPDLHSELNLSSLELGDSALYFCASSTGRSGTGFGEQFFGPGTRLTVL.

The chain joins TRBV4-3 to TRBJ1-2, with TRBD1 matching 11 bases. The ends lost 3 bases at V and 7 bases at J; junction bases unmatched: 7. Germline V gene sequence: CDR1 LGHNA, CDR2 YSLEER. This CDR3 contains 15 residues. The CDR3 is CASSQDGQGAVGYTF. Written as DNA, the CDR3 is TGCGCCAGCAGCCAGGATGGACAGGGGGCAGTTGGCTACACCTTC.

The J gene is TRBJ1-4, the V gene TRBV5-6; D gene ambiguous. The CDR3 totals 16 residues. Germline V gene lookup returns CDR1 SGHDT and CDR2 YYEEEE. V lost 0 bases and J 4 bases, leaving 13 bases between the germline ends. CDR3 residues: CASSLEEARGNEKLFF. DNA for the CDR3: TGTGCCAGCAGCTTGGAAGAGGCTCGGGGTAATGAAAAACTGTTTTTT.

This clone has a single count. This chain's CDR3 is CSVVTSGRGAGELFF. In DNA form, the CDR3 reads TGCAGCGTTGTAACTAGCGGGAGAGGGGCCGGGGAGCTGTTTTTT. This sequence joins TRBV29-1 and TRBJ2-2; TRBD2 matches 11 bases. Trimming took 4 bases from V and 6 from J; bases not matched to a gene: 7. The CDR3 loop spans 15 amino acids. Germline values: CDR1 SQVTM, CDR2 ANQGSEA.

The rearrangement joins TRBV25-1 to TRBJ2-3; the match to TRBD2 covers 8 bases. From germline, CDR1 is MGHDK and CDR2 SYGVNS. The trim removed 2 bases at V and 4 bases at J, leaving 5 bases unmatched. This CDR3 is 15 amino acids long. In nucleotides, the CDR3 is TGTGCCAGCAGTGAAGGGACGGGGGGGCCAGATACGCAGTATTTT. Its translation: CASSEGTGGPDTQYF.

The chain couples TRBV4-3 to TRBJ2-2; 16 bases line up with TRBD2. The CDR3 totals 20 residues. From germline, CDR1 is LGHNA and CDR2 YSLEER. J lost 4 bases, V lost 4 bases, and 12 bases had no gene match. The CDR3 DNA sequence: TGCGCCAGCAGCCGCACGGGACTAGCGGGGGGGCGAAGGATCACCGGGGAGCTGTTTTTT. Its translation: CASSRTGLAGGRRITGELFF.

The chain uses TRBV10-1 and TRBJ2-7, with D possibly being TRBD1 (6 bases). Germline loops: CDR1 WNHNN, CDR2 SYGVQD (reference sequence). Trimming removed 3 bases from V and 4 bases from J, with 10 bases in between. The CDR3 totals 13 residues. The CDR3 region is CASSEYRVYEQYF. The CDR3 DNA reads TGCGCCAGCAGTGAATACAGGGTTTACGAGCAGTACTTC.

The gene calls are TRBV2 and TRBJ1-2, with TRBD1 as a possible D gene (6 bases). The ends were cut back, 4 bases at V and 4 bases at J, with 13 bases in the middle. CDR3 length: 14 amino acids. CDR1 and CDR2 (germline): SNHLY, FYNNEI. The CDR3 is CASSGTVGSYGYTF. DNA of the CDR3: TGTGCCAGCAGTGGGACAGTGGGAAGCTATGGCTACACCTTC.